This is a list of T cell receptor beta chains from one sample in a study of shared clonotypes between healthy human individuals. Data came from immunoSEQ multiplex PCR; TCRdb stores just in-frame clones and leaves some out. The sample contains about 2 million clones, about 95% of which appear only once. Sequencing was carried out using naive CD4+ T cells sorted from blood. The receptors shown here come from a man aged 18 to 35 in good health. CDR3s include the opening cysteine and the closing phenylalanine or tryptophan. D genes are given only for firm matches. Expanded clones are given a class, and other clones once, few, many or no size at all.

d_call: NA
v_call: TRBV9
j_call: TRBJ1-2
clone_size: NA
cdr3_aa: CASSVDHLNYGYTF
cdr3_nt: TGTGCCAGCAGCGTAGACCATCTGAACTATGGCTACACCTTC

d_call: NA
v_call: TRBV6-7
j_call: TRBJ1-3
clone_size: NA
cdr3_aa: CASTSRRDYPSGNTIYF
cdr3_nt: TGTGCCAGCACCTCCCGCCGGGACTATCCCTCTGGAAACACCATATATTTT

d_call: TRBD1
v_call: TRBV7-3
j_call: TRBJ1-2
clone_size: NA
cdr3_aa: CASSRDPTGGSYGYTF
cdr3_nt: TGTGCCAGCAGCCGCGACCCGACAGGGGGCAGCTATGGCTACACCTTC

d_call: NA
v_call: TRBV6-5
j_call: TRBJ1-4
clone_size: NA
cdr3_aa: CASSYSREKLFF
cdr3_nt: TGTGCCAGCAGTTACTCAAGGGAAAAACTGTTTTTT

d_call: TRBD1
v_call: TRBV7-9
j_call: TRBJ1-3
clone_size: NA
cdr3_aa: CASSLAGTASSGNTIYF
cdr3_nt: TGTGCCAGCAGCTTAGCCGGGACAGCGTCCTCTGGAAACACCATATATTTT

d_call: NA
v_call: TRBV27
j_call: TRBJ2-7
clone_size: NA
cdr3_aa: CASSTNRDGYEQYF
cdr3_nt: TGTGCCAGCAGTACCAACCGGGACGGATACGAGCAGTACTTC

d_call: TRBD2
v_call: TRBV18
j_call: TRBJ2-3
clone_size: NA
cdr3_aa: CASSPPVGAGVDTQYF
cdr3_nt: TGTGCCAGCTCACCACCCGTGGGAGCGGGAGTAGATACGCAGTATTTT

d_call: TRBD1
v_call: TRBV6-5
j_call: TRBJ2-6
clone_size: NA
cdr3_aa: CASSKGGAGANVLTF
cdr3_nt: TGTGCCAGCAGTAAAGGGGGCGCTGGGGCCAACGTCCTGACTTTC

d_call: NA
v_call: TRBV4-1
j_call: TRBJ1-4
clone_size: NA
cdr3_aa: CASSQVGREGEKLFF
cdr3_nt: TGCGCCAGCAGCCAAGTAGGCAGGGAGGGTGAAAAACTGTTTTTT

d_call: TRBD2
v_call: TRBV30
j_call: TRBJ2-7
clone_size: NA
cdr3_aa: CAWSVKTSGGYEQYF
cdr3_nt: TGTGCCTGGAGTGTAAAGACTAGCGGGGGCTACGAGCAGTACTTC

d_call: NA
v_call: TRBV6-5
j_call: TRBJ2-7
clone_size: NA
cdr3_aa: CASRSRALAEQYF
cdr3_nt: TGTGCCAGCAGATCCCGGGCTCTTGCCGAGCAGTACTTC

d_call: NA
v_call: TRBV20-1
j_call: TRBJ1-2
clone_size: NA
cdr3_aa: CSAIAGGSYTF
cdr3_nt: TGCAGTGCTATAGCCGGGGGAAGCTACACCTTC

d_call: NA
v_call: TRBV5-1
j_call: TRBJ1-3
clone_size: NA
cdr3_aa: CASSLVGEAGNTIYF
cdr3_nt: TGCGCCAGCAGCTTGGTAGGGGAGGCTGGAAACACCATATATTTT

d_call: NA
v_call: TRBV7-8
j_call: TRBJ2-1
clone_size: NA
cdr3_aa: CASSSLYGAANEQFF
cdr3_nt: TGTGCCAGCAGCTCCCTCTACGGGGCGGCCAATGAGCAGTTCTTC

d_call: TRBD1
v_call: TRBV11-2
j_call: TRBJ2-7
clone_size: NA
cdr3_aa: CASSLDSGTGGYEQYF
cdr3_nt: TGTGCCAGCAGCTTAGACTCCGGGACAGGGGGCTACGAGCAGTACTTC

d_call: NA
v_call: TRBV5-1
j_call: TRBJ2-7
clone_size: NA
cdr3_aa: CASSLDGWAAGYF
cdr3_nt: TGCGCCAGCAGCTTGGACGGTTGGGCAGCCGGGTACTTC

d_call: TRBD2
v_call: TRBV11-3
j_call: TRBJ2-1
clone_size: NA
cdr3_aa: CASSLVAGAIYNEQFF
cdr3_nt: TGTGCCAGCAGCTTAGTAGCGGGGGCCATCTACAATGAGCAGTTCTTC

d_call: TRBD2
v_call: TRBV28
j_call: TRBJ2-7
clone_size: NA
cdr3_aa: CASIPGMGLVWEQYF
cdr3_nt: TGTGCCAGCATCCCTGGGATGGGACTAGTGTGGGAGCAGTACTTC

d_call: NA
v_call: TRBV5-6
j_call: TRBJ2-2
clone_size: NA
cdr3_aa: CASSLAKVNTGELFF
cdr3_nt: TGTGCCAGCAGCTTGGCTAAAGTGAACACCGGGGAGCTGTTTTTT

d_call: NA
v_call: TRBV30
j_call: TRBJ1-2
clone_size: NA
cdr3_aa: CAWKPGGGYGYTF
cdr3_nt: TGTGCCTGGAAACCCGGGGGAGGGTATGGCTACACCTTC

d_call: TRBD2
v_call: TRBV5-4
j_call: TRBJ2-5
clone_size: NA
cdr3_aa: CASSLKGSGAYQETQYF
cdr3_nt: TGTGCCAGCAGCTTGAAGGGTAGCGGGGCGTACCAAGAGACCCAGTACTTC

d_call: NA
v_call: TRBV7-9
j_call: TRBJ1-5
clone_size: NA
cdr3_aa: CASSLTEHGQPQHF
cdr3_nt: TGTGCCAGCAGCCTGACAGAGCATGGTCAGCCCCAGCATTTT

d_call: TRBD1
v_call: TRBV18
j_call: TRBJ1-1
clone_size: NA
cdr3_aa: CASSTWTGKTIAFF
cdr3_nt: TGTGCCAGCTCAACATGGACAGGGAAGACAATCGCTTTCTTT

d_call: NA
v_call: TRBV11-2
j_call: TRBJ2-1
clone_size: NA
cdr3_aa: CASSLRGYNEQFF
cdr3_nt: TGTGCCAGCAGCTTACGGGGGTACAATGAGCAGTTCTTC

d_call: NA
v_call: TRBV10-3
j_call: TRBJ1-1
clone_size: few
cdr3_aa: CAISDPRLLDTEAFF
cdr3_nt: TGTGCCATCAGTGATCCTCGGCTGTTAGACACTGAAGCTTTCTTT

d_call: NA
v_call: TRBV10-1
j_call: TRBJ2-3
clone_size: once
cdr3_aa: CASSGRDKADTQYF
cdr3_nt: TGCGCCAGCAGTGGCCGGGACAAGGCAGATACGCAGTATTTT

d_call: NA
v_call: TRBV19
j_call: TRBJ2-7
clone_size: few
cdr3_aa: CATKGIGISGEQYF
cdr3_nt: TGTGCCACTAAGGGGATTGGGATTTCGGGCGAGCAGTACTTC

d_call: TRBD2
v_call: TRBV5-1
j_call: TRBJ2-1
clone_size: NA
cdr3_aa: CASSSGGLAGGNNEQFF
cdr3_nt: TGCGCCAGCAGCTCGGGGGGCCTAGCGGGAGGAAACAATGAGCAGTTCTTC

d_call: NA
v_call: TRBV7-2
j_call: TRBJ2-5
clone_size: NA
cdr3_aa: CASSRTGNQETQYF
cdr3_nt: TGTGCCAGCAGCCGGACTGGAAACCAAGAGACCCAGTACTTC

d_call: NA
v_call: TRBV13
j_call: TRBJ1-6
clone_size: once
cdr3_aa: CASSLAGATAHYNSPLHF
cdr3_nt: TGTGCCAGCAGCTTAGCGGGGGCCACAGCTCACTATAATTCACCCCTCCACTTT

d_call: TRBD2
v_call: TRBV11-2
j_call: TRBJ2-2
clone_size: NA
cdr3_aa: CASSLGLAGGSGELFF
cdr3_nt: TGTGCCAGCAGCCTAGGGCTAGCGGGAGGGTCTGGGGAGCTGTTTTTT

d_call: NA
v_call: TRBV6-5
j_call: TRBJ1-1
clone_size: NA
cdr3_aa: CASSYIGEAFF
cdr3_nt: TGTGCCAGCAGTTACATCGGTGAAGCTTTCTTT

d_call: NA
v_call: TRBV7-2
j_call: TRBJ2-1
clone_size: once
cdr3_aa: CASSRYDEQFF
cdr3_nt: TGTGCCAGCAGCCGATACGATGAGCAGTTCTTC

d_call: NA
v_call: TRBV25-1
j_call: TRBJ2-7
clone_size: NA
cdr3_aa: CASMVRDDSYEQYF
cdr3_nt: TGTGCCAGCATGGTAAGGGACGACTCCTACGAGCAGTACTTC

d_call: NA
v_call: TRBV18
j_call: TRBJ2-7
clone_size: NA
cdr3_aa: CASSPSPGAYEQYF
cdr3_nt: TGTGCCAGCTCACCCAGTCCCGGGGCCTACGAGCAGTACTTC

d_call: NA
v_call: TRBV9
j_call: TRBJ1-2
clone_size: NA
cdr3_aa: CASSVAPQGIYGYTF
cdr3_nt: TGTGCCAGCAGCGTAGCCCCACAGGGCATCTATGGCTACACCTTC

d_call: NA
v_call: TRBV30
j_call: TRBJ1-2
clone_size: NA
cdr3_aa: CAWSAGGGYTF
cdr3_nt: TGTGCCTGGAGTGCTGGTGGTGGCTACACCTTC

d_call: TRBD1
v_call: TRBV19
j_call: TRBJ2-1
clone_size: NA
cdr3_aa: CASSMGQSYNEQFF
cdr3_nt: TGTGCCAGTAGTATGGGACAGTCCTACAATGAGCAGTTCTTC

d_call: TRBD2
v_call: TRBV29-1
j_call: TRBJ2-3
clone_size: once
cdr3_aa: CSVLTSGNTDTQYF
cdr3_nt: TGCAGCGTCCTAACTAGCGGGAACACAGATACGCAGTATTTT

d_call: NA
v_call: TRBV11-2
j_call: TRBJ2-7
clone_size: NA
cdr3_aa: CASSLFGGAYEQYF
cdr3_nt: TGTGCCAGCAGCTTATTCGGGGGAGCCTACGAGCAGTACTTC

d_call: NA
v_call: TRBV11-2
j_call: TRBJ1-1
clone_size: NA
cdr3_aa: CASSLSAGSTEAFF
cdr3_nt: TGTGCCAGCAGCTTATCCGCAGGGAGCACTGAAGCTTTCTTT

d_call: TRBD1
v_call: TRBV5-6
j_call: TRBJ1-2
clone_size: NA
cdr3_aa: CASSSDRDYGYTF
cdr3_nt: TGTGCCAGCAGCTCGGACAGGGATTATGGCTACACCTTC

d_call: TRBD2
v_call: TRBV2
j_call: TRBJ2-1
clone_size: NA
cdr3_aa: CASTGGGYNEQFF
cdr3_nt: TGTGCCAGCACGGGGGGTGGATACAATGAGCAGTTCTTC

d_call: TRBD1
v_call: TRBV2
j_call: TRBJ2-7
clone_size: NA
cdr3_aa: CASNRQGAYEQYF
cdr3_nt: TGTGCCAGCAACCGACAGGGGGCCTACGAGCAGTACTTC

d_call: NA
v_call: TRBV6-6
j_call: TRBJ2-7
clone_size: NA
cdr3_aa: CASSDWGDVGYEQYF
cdr3_nt: TGTGCCAGCTCAGATTGGGGGGACGTAGGTTACGAGCAGTACTTC

d_call: NA
v_call: TRBV25-1
j_call: TRBJ2-1
clone_size: NA
cdr3_aa: CASSPYPGQSLKGNEQFF
cdr3_nt: TGTGCCAGCAGTCCTTACCCGGGGCAAAGCCTCAAGGGGAATGAGCAGTTCTTC

d_call: NA
v_call: TRBV15
j_call: TRBJ1-4
clone_size: NA
cdr3_aa: CATSLGGATNEKLFF
cdr3_nt: TGTGCCACCAGCTTAGGAGGGGCAACTAATGAAAAACTGTTTTTT

d_call: NA
v_call: TRBV5-1
j_call: TRBJ1-1
clone_size: NA
cdr3_aa: CASSLEGVSPEAFF
cdr3_nt: TGCGCCAGCAGCTTGGAGGGGGTTTCGCCTGAAGCTTTCTTT

d_call: TRBD2
v_call: TRBV28
j_call: TRBJ2-1
clone_size: few
cdr3_aa: CASSPLAGGFHEQFF
cdr3_nt: TGTGCCAGCAGTCCCCTAGCGGGGGGTTTCCATGAGCAGTTCTTC

d_call: NA
v_call: TRBV10-3
j_call: TRBJ1-2
clone_size: NA
cdr3_aa: CAISEAPRGNYGYTF
cdr3_nt: TGTGCCATCAGTGAGGCCCCTCGGGGCAACTATGGCTACACCTTC

d_call: TRBD2
v_call: TRBV6-5
j_call: TRBJ2-3
clone_size: NA
cdr3_aa: CASSKLAGSTDTQYF
cdr3_nt: TGTGCCAGCAGTAAATTAGCGGGCAGCACAGATACGCAGTATTTT

d_call: NA
v_call: TRBV7-2
j_call: TRBJ1-1
clone_size: once
cdr3_aa: CASSPSLNTEAFF
cdr3_nt: TGTGCCAGCAGCCCGAGCTTGAACACTGAAGCTTTCTTT

d_call: NA
v_call: TRBV5-6
j_call: TRBJ1-5
clone_size: NA
cdr3_aa: CASSFQGHKVLSNQPQHF
cdr3_nt: TGTGCCAGCAGCTTCCAGGGACACAAAGTCCTTAGCAATCAGCCCCAGCATTTT

d_call: NA
v_call: TRBV19
j_call: TRBJ2-1
clone_size: NA
cdr3_aa: CASTPSPKGNEQFF
cdr3_nt: TGTGCCAGTACCCCGTCCCCGAAGGGCAATGAGCAGTTCTTC

d_call: NA
v_call: TRBV14
j_call: TRBJ1-2
clone_size: NA
cdr3_aa: CASSRRDYGYTF
cdr3_nt: TGTGCCAGCAGCAGACGGGACTATGGCTACACCTTC

d_call: TRBD2
v_call: TRBV5-1
j_call: TRBJ2-5
clone_size: once
cdr3_aa: CASRRGSSADQETQYF
cdr3_nt: TGCGCCAGTCGGCGGGGGAGTAGCGCGGATCAAGAGACCCAGTACTTC

d_call: TRBD1
v_call: TRBV7-9
j_call: TRBJ1-2
clone_size: NA
cdr3_aa: CASSLNQQGAYGYTF
cdr3_nt: TGTGCCAGCAGCTTAAACCAACAGGGGGCCTATGGCTACACCTTC

d_call: TRBD1
v_call: TRBV5-4
j_call: TRBJ1-2
clone_size: NA
cdr3_aa: CASSGTGSHGYTF
cdr3_nt: TGTGCCAGCAGTGGGACAGGGTCTCATGGCTACACCTTC

d_call: TRBD1
v_call: TRBV5-1
j_call: TRBJ1-5
clone_size: NA
cdr3_aa: CASSLGDRGPQHF
cdr3_nt: TGCGCCAGCAGCTTGGGGGACAGGGGGCCCCAGCATTTT